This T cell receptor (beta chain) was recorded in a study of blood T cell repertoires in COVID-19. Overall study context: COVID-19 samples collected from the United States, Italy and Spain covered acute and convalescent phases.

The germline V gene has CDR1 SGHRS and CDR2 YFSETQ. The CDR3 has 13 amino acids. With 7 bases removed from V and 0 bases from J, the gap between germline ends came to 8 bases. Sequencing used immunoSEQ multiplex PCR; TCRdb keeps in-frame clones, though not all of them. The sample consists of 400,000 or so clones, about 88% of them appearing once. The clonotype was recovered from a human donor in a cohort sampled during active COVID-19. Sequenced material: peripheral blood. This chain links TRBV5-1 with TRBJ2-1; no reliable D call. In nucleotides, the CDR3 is TGCGCCAGCGCTAGATACTCCTACAATGAGCAGTTCTTC. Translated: CASARYSYNEQFF.